One sample yielded the 25 T cell receptor beta chains listed below, sequenced in a study of CD8+CD57+ T cells in acquired aplastic anemia. Genomic DNA was employed as the template in profiling TCR beta VDJ and CDR3. TCRdb ran MiXCR on the reads and lists one entry per CDR3 protein. The sample yields under 250,000 distinct CDR3 sequences, around half seen once. For sequencing, patients were chosen who had shown expansion of CD8+CD57+ cells by flow cytometry. Material for sequencing was sorted CD4+, CD8+, or CD8+CD57+ T cells (not recorded which) from PBMCs. These receptors were obtained from a human donor with aplastic anemia.

In this sample, this clonotype turned up a few times. The chain links TRBV28 to TRBJ2-5; D is perhaps TRBD2 (6 bases). The CDR3 length is 16 residues. Germline CDR1 and CDR2: MDHEN and SYDVKM. Trimming removed 4 bases at V and 3 bases at J, with 18 bases between. CDR3 in amino acids: CASSSTGRGSKETQYF. As DNA, the CDR3 is TGTGCCAGCAGTTCCACGGGGCGGGGCTCCAAAGAGACCCAGTACTTC.

This clonotype has a handful of counts. The J gene is TRBJ1-2, the V gene TRBV5-1, with D possibly being TRBD1 (5 bases). This CDR3 has 14 amino acids. V dropped 0 bases and J dropped 6 bases, with 12 bases sitting between them. Germline CDR1 and CDR2: SGHRS and YFSETQ. The CDR3 nucleotides are TGCGCCAGCAGCTTGGCGGGGGGGTACGATGGCTACACCTTC. It translates to CASSLAGGYDGYTF.

The CDR3 DNA reads as TGTGCCAGCAGCTTTGTCCGGGGGGTGAAGAGGACCCAGTACTTC. This gives the protein CASSFVRGVKRTQYF. The J gene is TRBJ2-5, the V gene TRBV7-9; 7 bases match TRBD2. Trimming removed 3 bases from V and 7 bases from J; junction bases left unmatched: 11. The CDR3 is 15 residues long. Per the germline V gene, CDR1 is SEHNR and CDR2 is FQNEAQ (reference sequence).

The gene calls are TRBV20-1 and TRBJ2-7; 7 nucleotides agree with TRBD1. CDR1 and CDR2 (germline): DFQATT, SNEGSKA (reference sequence). This CDR3 is 14 amino acids long. Trimming at V came to 0 bases and at J to 2 bases, leaving 4 bases not matched to a gene. CDR3 sequence: CSARDWQGAYEQYF. DNA of the CDR3: TGCAGTGCTAGAGATTGGCAGGGGGCCTACGAGCAGTACTTC.

J is TRBJ2-1 and V is TRBV2, with TRBD1 matching over 7 bases. CDR3 size: 12 residues. The germline gives CDR1 SNHLY, CDR2 FYNNEI. V was pared by 7 bases and J by 5 bases, with 2 bases of the junction left unmatched. The CDR3 region has the DNA TGTGCCAGCAAGGGGGCTAACAATGAGCAGTTCTTC. Residues: CASKGANNEQFF.

This clonotype has ten or more counts. The chain joins TRBV11-2 to TRBJ2-3; TRBD2 is a possible D gene (6 bases). With 4 bases removed from V and 0 bases from J, the gap between germline ends came to 14 bases. The CDR3 extends over 16 amino acids. The germline V gene encodes CDR1 SGHAT and CDR2 FQNNGV. The CDR3 nucleotides are TGTGCCAGCAGCTCGGAGGGCGGAGGAAGCACAGATACGCAGTATTTT. It codes for CASSSEGGGSTDTQYF.

This clonotype was counted ten times or more. CDR3 sequence: CASSFDISNQPQHF. DNA of the CDR3: TGTGCCAGCAGTTTTGACATTAGCAATCAGCCCCAGCATTTT. The genes are TRBV12-3 or TRBV12-4 and TRBJ1-5; no definite D call. This CDR3 comprises 14 residues. Trimming took off 3 bases at V and 0 bases at J, with 6 bases between the two ends.

This clonotype was counted many times. The chain couples TRBV20-1 to TRBJ1-2; D might be TRBD1 (5 bases). The CDR3 is 15 amino acids. The V end was cut by 6 bases, the J end by 0 bases, with 17 bases between. The germline V gene has CDR1 DFQATT and CDR2 SNEGSKA (reference sequence). This CDR3 is CSADRGRDPNYGYTF. In DNA, the CDR3 is TGCAGTGCCGACCGAGGACGGGACCCTAACTATGGCTACACCTTC.

A few counts support this clonotype. The V call is TRBV15, the J call TRBJ1-3, with D uncertain. This CDR3 spans 16 amino acids. V was trimmed by 0 bases and J by 0 bases, leaving 9 bases between them. Germline V CDR1 and CDR2: LNHNV, YYDKDF (reference sequence). CDR3 nucleotide sequence: TGTGCCACCAGCAGAGACGGGGAGATCTCTGGAAACACCATATATTTT. Its protein is CATSRDGEISGNTIYF. The variable domain in full, with the rest retrieved from reference TRBV15 and TRBJ1-3, is DAMVIQNPRYQVTQFGKPVTLSCSQTLNHNVMYWYQQKSSQAPKLLFHYYDKDFNNEADTPDNFQSRRPNTSFCFLDIRSPGLGDTAMYLCATSRDGEISGNTIYFGEGSWLTVV.

The table lists this clonotype with a count of one. The CDR3 carries no conserved terminal phenylalanine or tryptophan, so it likely arises from a read error. This chain uses TRBV9 with TRBJ1-2, with D unresolved. The germline V gene encodes CDR1 SGDLS and CDR2 YYNGEE. The CDR3 loop spans 14 amino acids. V lost 0 bases and J lost 0, with 6 bases in between. CDR3 coding DNA: TGTGCCAGCAGCGTAGGGGGAGCTAACTATGGCTACACCCTC. It is translated as CASSVGGANYGYTL.

V usage is TRBV7-9 and J usage is TRBJ2-7; possible D gene TRBD1, 6 bases. Per germline, CDR1 SEHNR and CDR2 FQNEAQ (reference sequence). V lost 5 bases and J 1 base, leaving 12 bases between the germline ends. This CDR3 has 14 amino acids. The CDR3 sequence: CASSMVGASYEQYF. Here the CDR3 DNA reads TGTGCCAGCAGCATGGTGGGGGCTTCCTACGAGCAGTACTTC.

This clonotype occurred a few times. The gene calls are TRBV6-2 or TRBV6-3 and TRBJ1-5, with D unclear. The CDR3 extends over 15 amino acids. V was cut by 6 bases and J by 0 bases, with 12 bases left in between. The germline gives CDR1 MNHEY, CDR2 SVGEGT. CDR3: CASRTTFYSNQPQHF. The CDR3 bases are TGTGCCAGCAGGACGACATTTTATAGCAATCAGCCCCAGCATTTT.

The V gene is TRBV27, the J gene TRBJ2-7, with TRBD1 matching 11 bases. CDR1 and CDR2 (germline): MNHEY, SMNVEV (reference sequence). This CDR3 is built from 14 residues. V shed 6 bases and J 5 bases; nucleotides not matched to a gene: 6. The CDR3: CASRTMGQGDEQYF. As DNA, the CDR3 is TGTGCCAGCAGGACTATGGGACAGGGGGACGAGCAGTACTTC.

In this sample, this clonotype turned up a few times. The chain recombines TRBV15 with TRBJ2-7, with 8 nucleotides matching TRBD2. CDR3 length: 15 amino acids. V shed 0 bases and J 2 bases; nucleotides not matched to a gene: 3. The germline CDR1 and CDR2 sequences are LNHNV and YYDKDF (reference sequence). The DNA for the CDR3 is TGTGCCACCAGCAGAGAAACGGGACTAGCCTACGAGCAGTACTTC. This gives the protein CATSRETGLAYEQYF.

This clonotype was seen repeatedly, ten times or more. The chain links TRBV9 to TRBJ2-1; no firm D call. The germline V gene has CDR1 SGDLS and CDR2 YYNGEE. V gave up 0 bases and J gave up 6 bases, with 13 bases separating them. The CDR3 runs 15 residues. CDR3 in DNA: TGTGCCAGCAGCGTAGAGAGAGGCCCGCCCAATGAGCAGTTCTTC. This translates into CASSVERGPPNEQFF.

The chain recombines TRBV24-1 with TRBJ2-7, with D possibly being TRBD1 (5 bases). The V gene lost 5 bases and the J gene lost 3 bases, with 10 bases spanning the gap. The germline V gene encodes CDR1 KGHDR and CDR2 SFDVKD. This CDR3 has 13 residues. The DNA of the CDR3 is TGTGCCACCAGTGCCCCGGACAACTACGAGCAGTACTTC. Its protein product is CATSAPDNYEQYF.

The V call is TRBV15, the J call TRBJ2-5, with 7 bases matching TRBD1. V shed 0 bases and J 3 bases; nucleotides not matched to a gene: 7. The CDR3 sequence is 16 residues long. CDR1 and CDR2 from the germline V gene are LNHNV and YYDKDF (reference sequence). CDR3 residues: CATSRDLTTGEETQYF. CDR3 coding DNA: TGTGCCACCAGCAGAGATCTCACTACAGGGGAAGAGACCCAGTACTTC. Supplemented by reference TRBV15 and TRBJ2-5, the full variable domain reads DAMVIQNPRYQVTQFGKPVTLSCSQTLNHNVMYWYQQKSSQAPKLLFHYYDKDFNNEADTPDNFQSRRPNTSFCFLDIRSPGLGDTAMYLCATSRDLTTGEETQYFGPGTRLLVL.

The chain couples TRBV15 to TRBJ1-1; D unclear. Trimming removed 3 bases at V and 2 bases at J, with 16 bases between. This CDR3 is built from 16 residues. The germline V gene encodes CDR1 LNHNV and CDR2 YYDKDF (reference sequence). The CDR3 nucleotides read TGTGCCACCAGCAGCGCCCGGGAGGGAGTCAACACTGAAGCTTTCTTT. Its protein product is CATSSAREGVNTEAFF.

This clonotype was picked up many times. This chain joins TRBV11-2 and TRBJ2-7, with 9 bases lining up with TRBD2. The CDR3 is 15 amino acids. V lost 3 bases to trimming and J lost 4 bases; unmatched junction nucleotides: 7. CDR1 is SGHAT and CDR2 is FQNNGV in the germline V gene. The CDR3: CASSLPLAGVYEQYF. CDR3 bases: TGTGCCAGCAGCTTGCCTTTAGCGGGAGTTTACGAGCAGTACTTC.

This chain links TRBV9 with TRBJ2-3; TRBD2 agrees at 7 bases. Germline V gives CDR1 SGDLS, CDR2 YYNGEE. Trimming took 4 bases from V and 11 from J; bases not matched to a gene: 16. This CDR3 region has 15 residues. This CDR3 reads CASSPQRGTYNEQYF. CDR3 sequence (DNA): TGTGCCAGCAGCCCGCAGCGGGGCACGTACAATGAGCAGTATTTT. The full variable domain, with the rest looked up from reference TRBV9 and TRBJ2-3, is DSGVTQTPKHLITATGQRVTLRCSPRSGDLSVYWYQQSLDQGLQFLIQYYNGEERAKGNILERFSAQQFPDLHSELNLSSLELGDSALYFCASSPQRGTYNEQYFGPGTRLTVL.

This clonotype has ten or more counts. V is TRBV7-9 and J is TRBJ2-3, with 9 bases matching TRBD1. This CDR3 contains 16 residues. Germline lookup yields CDR1 SEHNR and CDR2 FQNEAQ (reference sequence). Trimming removed 5 bases from V and 6 bases from J; junction bases left unmatched: 12. The CDR3 sequence: CASSEPGQGKYDTQYF. The CDR3 region has the DNA TGTGCCAGCAGCGAACCGGGACAGGGTAAGTACGATACGCAGTATTTT.

On this clonotype itself: Given a much more abundant clone one base away, this may be a read error. The V call is TRBV11-1, the J call TRBJ2-7, with 8 nucleotides matching TRBD1. The CDR3 loop spans 15 amino acids. The ends lost 0 bases at V and 2 bases at J; junction bases unmatched: 3. Germline loops: CDR1 SGHAT, CDR2 FQDESV (reference sequence). CDR3 amino acids: CASSLAWTGTYEQYV. CDR3 sequence (DNA): TGTGCCAGCAGCTTAGCGTGGACAGGGACCTACGAGCAGTACGTC.

The chain joins TRBV4-3 to TRBJ2-7, with D perhaps TRBD1 (6 bases). Germline CDR1 reads LGHNA; CDR2 reads YSLEER. The CDR3 is 16 residues long. Trimming took 0 bases from V and 2 from J, leaving 14 bases between them. Here the CDR3 DNA reads TGCGCCAGCAGCCAAGAAAGGCAGGGGCCCCCCTACGAGCAGTACTTC. As protein: CASSQERQGPPYEQYF.

Notes on this clonotype: One end of the junction is discordant with germline, which a read error may explain. The chain uses TRBV25-1 and TRBJ2-3; TRBD1 is a possible D gene (6 bases). This CDR3 spans 14 amino acids. Per the germline V gene, CDR1 is MGHDK and CDR2 is SYGVNS. The CDR3 loop reads CASSGRGSTDTQYF. CDR3 DNA sequence: TGTGCTAGCAGCGGCAGGGGAAGCACAGATACGCAGTATTTT.

Regarding this clonotype: This may be a read error: a much more frequent sequence differs by one nucleotide. The chain employs TRBV7-2 and TRBJ2-1; TRBD1 is a possible D gene (6 bases). Trimming removed 11 bases at V and 9 bases at J, with 11 bases between. This CDR3 spans 10 amino acids. Germline lookup yields CDR1 SGHTA and CDR2 FQGNSA. The CDR3 DNA reads TGTGCCTGCGGACAGACTGAGCAGTTCTTC. Residues: CACGQTEQFF.